This TCR beta chain was obtained from a study of blood T cell repertoires in COVID-19. Clones were sequenced by immunoSEQ multiplex PCR, and TCRdb holds only the in-frame ones, with some missing. The table shows about 130,000 clones, with about 88% occurring only once. Trimming at V came to 1 base and at J to 8 bases, leaving 8 bases not matched to a gene. Germline V lookup: CDR1 MGHRA, CDR2 YSYEKL. This CDR3 has 17 amino acids. The clonotype was recovered from a woman at least 80 years old with acute or convalescent COVID-19. The chain joins TRBV4-1 to TRBJ2-1; 13 nucleotides match TRBD2. Sequenced input: peripheral blood. The CDR3 loop is CASSQARTSGGLDEQFF. As DNA, the CDR3 is TGCGCCAGCAGCCAAGCTCGGACTAGCGGGGGATTAGATGAGCAGTTCTTC.